Shown below are 9 T cell receptor beta chains from a single sample sequenced in a study of T-cell reconstitution after alpha-beta-depleted transplantation in children. Unique molecular identifiers were incorporated during preparation of the TCRbeta library. TCRdb analysed the PCR reads with MiXCR anew, one entry per CDR3 protein. This sample has fewer than 350,000 distinct CDR3 sequences, with roughly a tenth found just once. Sequencing was performed on PBMCs, taken before TCRalphabeta/CD19-depleted stem cell transplant. These receptors were taken from a boy younger than two with acute myeloid leukemia, due to receive a stem cell transplant.

J is TRBJ2-1 and V is TRBV9, with TRBD2 matching over 9 bases. From germline, CDR1 is SGDLS and CDR2 YYNGEE. V was pared by 4 bases and J by 9 bases, with 8 bases of the junction left unmatched. This CDR3 has 14 amino acids. Here the CDR3 reads CASSPGGGGVEQFF. The DNA for the CDR3 is TGTGCCAGCAGCCCTGGGGGCGGGGGGGTTGAGCAGTTCTTC.

This clonotype came up many times. The V gene is TRBV20-1, the J gene TRBJ1-1, with D perhaps matching TRBD1 (5 bases). The length of the CDR3 is 16 residues. The germline V gene encodes CDR1 DFQATT and CDR2 SNEGSKA (reference sequence). The V end lost 0 bases, the J end lost 1 base, and 15 bases lay between the germline ends. CDR3 loop: CSARDYRDGKNTEAFF. The CDR3 DNA follows: TGCAGTGCTAGAGATTACCGGGACGGGAAGAACACTGAAGCTTTCTTT.

This clonotype came up many times. The gene calls are TRBV12-3 or TRBV12-4 and TRBJ2-5; D perhaps matches TRBD1 (6 bases). Trimming took 5 bases from V and 0 from J, leaving 10 bases between them. CDR3 length: 14 amino acids. CDR3 sequence (DNA): TGTGCCAGCAGTCCTGGACAGTACCAAGAGACCCAGTACTTC. Protein sequence: CASSPGQYQETQYF.

The J gene is TRBJ2-7, the V gene TRBV6-1; D gene unclear. This CDR3 is built from 13 residues. Germline V lookup: CDR1 MNHNS, CDR2 SASEGT. V lost 6 bases, J lost 3 bases, and 12 bases lay in between. CDR3 residues: CASRDLSRYEQYF. For the CDR3, the DNA is TGTGCCAGCAGGGATCTATCGCGCTACGAGCAGTACTTC.

This clonotype has ten or more counts. This chain connects TRBV7-9 to TRBJ1-2; D unresolved. The CDR3 sequence is 13 residues long. Germline V CDR1 and CDR2: SEHNR, FQNEAQ (reference sequence). V was trimmed by 5 bases and J by 7 bases, leaving 14 bases between them. The CDR3 DNA is TGTGCCAGCAGCCTGTTAAGGGAGGGTGGCTACACCTTC. The encoded protein is CASSLLREGGYTF.

This clonotype was counted many times. The chain has TRBV19 and TRBJ2-3; maybe TRBD2 (6 bases). CDR1 is LNHDA, CDR2 SQIVND, per germline (reference sequence). V was pared by 4 bases and J by 6 bases, with 14 bases between. The CDR3 is made up of 14 amino acids. The CDR3 sequence: CASSTGGNPDTQYF. The CDR3 region has the DNA TGTGCCAGTAGTACCGGGGGTAACCCCGATACGCAGTATTTT.

This clonotype appeared many times. The chain uses TRBV3-1 and TRBJ2-1; the D call may be TRBD1 or TRBD2 (6 bases each). The germline gives CDR1 LGHDT, CDR2 YNNKEL (reference sequence). The length of the CDR3 is 15 residues. With 0 bases removed from V and 5 bases from J, the gap between germline ends came to 11 bases. The CDR3 nucleotides read TGTGCCAGCAGCCAAGATTCGGGGGCGCACAATGAGCAGTTCTTC. It codes for CASSQDSGAHNEQFF.

This clonotype was detected ten times or more. This sequence joins TRBV12-3 or TRBV12-4 and TRBJ1-4, with 9 nucleotides matching TRBD1. V was pared by 6 bases and J by 8 bases, with 7 bases of the junction left unmatched. The length of the CDR3 is 14 residues. CDR3 sequence: CASSPDRGEEKLFF. CDR3 nucleotides: TGTGCCAGCAGCCCGGACAGGGGAGAGGAAAAACTGTTTTTT.

This clonotype was seen repeatedly, ten times or more. V gene TRBV25-1 combines with J gene TRBJ2-7; TRBD1 agrees at 11 bases. V lost 2 bases and J lost 0; bases outside the gene matches: 9. Germline lookup yields CDR1 MGHDK and CDR2 SYGVNS. The CDR3 runs to 18 residues. This chain's CDR3 is CASSEPSYGTGGSYEQYF. CDR3 in DNA: TGTGCCAGCAGTGAACCGTCTTACGGGACAGGGGGCTCCTACGAGCAGTACTTC.